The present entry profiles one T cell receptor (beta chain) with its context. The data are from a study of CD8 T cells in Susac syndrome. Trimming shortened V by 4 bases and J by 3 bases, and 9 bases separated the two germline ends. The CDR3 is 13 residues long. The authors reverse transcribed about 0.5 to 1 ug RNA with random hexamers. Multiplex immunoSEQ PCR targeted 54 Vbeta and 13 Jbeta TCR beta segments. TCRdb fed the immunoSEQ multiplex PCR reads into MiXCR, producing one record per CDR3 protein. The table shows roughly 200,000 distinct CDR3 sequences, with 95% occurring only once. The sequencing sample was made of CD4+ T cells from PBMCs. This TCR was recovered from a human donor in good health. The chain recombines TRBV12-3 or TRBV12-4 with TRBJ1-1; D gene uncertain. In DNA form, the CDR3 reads TGTGCCAGCAGTTCCTACAGAGACACTGAAGCTTTCTTT. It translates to CASSSYRDTEAFF.